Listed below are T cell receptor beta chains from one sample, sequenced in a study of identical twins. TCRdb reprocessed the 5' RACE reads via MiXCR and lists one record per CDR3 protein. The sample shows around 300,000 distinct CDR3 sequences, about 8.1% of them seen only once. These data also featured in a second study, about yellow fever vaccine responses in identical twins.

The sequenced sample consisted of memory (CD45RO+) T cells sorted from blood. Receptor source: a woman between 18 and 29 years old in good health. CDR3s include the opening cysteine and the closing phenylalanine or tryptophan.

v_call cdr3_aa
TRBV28 CASSPRGLGAGGTDTQYF
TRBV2 CASSDPDQPQHF
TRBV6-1 CASRPGGGNTEAFF
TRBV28 CASSASGTASEKLFF
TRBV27 CASSLGGGQPQHF
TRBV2 CASSGQGPGEQFF
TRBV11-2 CASSFRLLKAGSTDTQYF
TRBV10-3 CAISRGYEQYF
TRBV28 CASSFVGESSMGSYGYTF
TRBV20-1 CSAREGGGEADTQYF
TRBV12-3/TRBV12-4 CSSAAPGPTDTQYF
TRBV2 CASSGDRRYEQYF
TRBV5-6 CASSLAWVGTEAFF
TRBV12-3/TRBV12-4 CASSLGTSGDTQYF
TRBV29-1 CSVPDGYYGYTF
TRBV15 CATSISYQPQHF
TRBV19 CASKASRGRTEAFF
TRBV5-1 CASSPGQGRLKLFF
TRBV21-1 CASSNAPIYNEQFF
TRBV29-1 CSVAQGGNSPLHF
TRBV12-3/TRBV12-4 CASSPRILEETQYF
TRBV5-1 CASSLDLTSGLDTQYF
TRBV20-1 CSAIRGGAGDTQYF
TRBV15 CATSEVLFF
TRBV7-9 CASRPARVGWQTEAFF
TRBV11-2 CASSQHPSNQPQHF
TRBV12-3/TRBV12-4 CASSPDRFPAGANVLTF